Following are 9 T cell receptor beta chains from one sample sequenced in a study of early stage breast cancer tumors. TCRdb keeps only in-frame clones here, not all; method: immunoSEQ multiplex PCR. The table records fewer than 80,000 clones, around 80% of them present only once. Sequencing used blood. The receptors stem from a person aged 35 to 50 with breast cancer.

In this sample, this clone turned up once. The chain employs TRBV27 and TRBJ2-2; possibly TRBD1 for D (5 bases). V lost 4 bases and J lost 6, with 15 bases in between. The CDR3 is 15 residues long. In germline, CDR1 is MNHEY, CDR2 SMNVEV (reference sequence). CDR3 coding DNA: TGTGCCAGCAGTTACAGACTGGTAGGGGCCGGGGAGCTGTTTTTT. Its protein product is CASSYRLVGAGELFF.

The CDR3 spells CATSGSDRVYEQYF. CDR3 sequence (DNA): TGTGCCACCAGCGGGTCGGACAGGGTATACGAGCAGTACTTC. The chain couples TRBV15 to TRBJ2-7, with 8 bases lining up with TRBD1. V trimming: 5 bases; J trimming: 4 bases; junction bases outside the gene matches: 7. The CDR3 consists of 14 residues. In germline, CDR1 is LNHNV, CDR2 YYDKDF (reference sequence).

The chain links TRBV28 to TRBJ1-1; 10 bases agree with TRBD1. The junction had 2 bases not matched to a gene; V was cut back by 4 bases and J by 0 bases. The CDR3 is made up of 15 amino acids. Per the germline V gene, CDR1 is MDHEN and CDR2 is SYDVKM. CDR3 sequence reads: CASSWDRGLNTEAFF. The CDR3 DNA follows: TGTGCCAGCAGTTGGGACAGGGGATTGAACACTGAAGCTTTCTTT.

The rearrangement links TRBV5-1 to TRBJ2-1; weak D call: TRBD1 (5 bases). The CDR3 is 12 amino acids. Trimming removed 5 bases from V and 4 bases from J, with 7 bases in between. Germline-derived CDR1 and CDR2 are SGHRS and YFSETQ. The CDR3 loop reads CASRKGYNEQFF. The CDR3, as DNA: TGCGCCAGCAGGAAGGGGTACAATGAGCAGTTCTTC.

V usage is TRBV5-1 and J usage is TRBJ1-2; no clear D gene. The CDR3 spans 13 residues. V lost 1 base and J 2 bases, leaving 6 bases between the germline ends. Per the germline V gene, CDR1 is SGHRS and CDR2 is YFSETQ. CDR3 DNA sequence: TGCGCCAGCAGCTTGAACGCAAACTATGGCTACACCTTC. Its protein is CASSLNANYGYTF. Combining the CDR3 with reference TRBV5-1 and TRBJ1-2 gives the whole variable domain KAGVTQTPRYLIKTRGQQVTLSCSPISGHRSVSWYQQTPGQGLQFLFEYFSETQRNKGNFPGRFSGRQFSNSRSEMNVSTLELGDSALYLCASSLNANYGYTFGSGTRLTVV.

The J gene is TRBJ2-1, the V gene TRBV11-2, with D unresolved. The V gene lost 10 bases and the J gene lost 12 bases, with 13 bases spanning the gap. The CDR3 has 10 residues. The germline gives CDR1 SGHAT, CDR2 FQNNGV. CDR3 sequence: CATGQVVQFF. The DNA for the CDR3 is TGTGCCACCGGGCAGGTGGTGCAGTTCTTC.

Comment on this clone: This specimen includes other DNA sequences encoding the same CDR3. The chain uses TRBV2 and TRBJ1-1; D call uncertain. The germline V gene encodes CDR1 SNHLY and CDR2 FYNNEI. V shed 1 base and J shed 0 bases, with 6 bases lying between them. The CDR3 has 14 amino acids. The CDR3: CASSEDTLNTEAFF. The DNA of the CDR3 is TGTGCCAGCAGTGAAGACACTCTGAACACTGAAGCTTTCTTT.

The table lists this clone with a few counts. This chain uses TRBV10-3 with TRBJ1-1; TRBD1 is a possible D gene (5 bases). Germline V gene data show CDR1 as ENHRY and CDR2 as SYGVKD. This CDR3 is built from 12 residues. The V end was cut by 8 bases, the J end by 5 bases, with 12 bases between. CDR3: CAIGAGDTEAFF. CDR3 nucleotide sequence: TGTGCCATCGGGGCTGGGGATACTGAAGCTTTCTTT.

The CDR3 reads CSVLAGTGYGYTF. The CDR3 DNA reads as TGCAGCGTTCTGGCCGGGACAGGGTATGGCTACACCTTC. This sequence joins TRBV29-1 and TRBJ1-2; 9 nucleotides align to TRBD1. With V trimmed by 5 bases and J by 5 bases, 6 bases remained unmatched. This CDR3 has 13 amino acids. CDR1 SQVTM and CDR2 ANQGSEA come from the germline V gene.